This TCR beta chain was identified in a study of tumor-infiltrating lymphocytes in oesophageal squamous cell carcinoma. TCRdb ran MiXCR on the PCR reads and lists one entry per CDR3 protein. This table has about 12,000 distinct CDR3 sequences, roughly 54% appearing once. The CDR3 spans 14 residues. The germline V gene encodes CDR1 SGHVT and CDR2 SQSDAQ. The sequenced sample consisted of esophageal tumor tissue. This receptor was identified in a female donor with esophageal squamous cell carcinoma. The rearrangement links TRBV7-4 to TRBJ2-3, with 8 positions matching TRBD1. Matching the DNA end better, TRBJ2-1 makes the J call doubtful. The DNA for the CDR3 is TGTGCCAGCCTTTGGACAGGGCCTTACAATGAGCAGTTCTTC. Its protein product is CASLWTGPYNEQFF.